The present entry profiles one T cell receptor (beta chain) with its context. From germline, CDR1 is DFQATT and CDR2 SNEGSKA (reference sequence). The germline V and J ends were trimmed by 6 bases and 1 base, with 7 bases remaining between them. This CDR3 has 11 residues. For sorted subsets, 150 to 250 ng DNA per replicate equaled 30,000 or so T cell genomes. Sequencing used immunoSEQ multiplex PCR; TCRdb keeps in-frame clones, though not all of them. The sample holds 2,500,000 or so clones, more than 80% seen once. The data originate from a study of shared clonotypes between healthy human individuals. Turning to the study itself: The composition of the donors was two women and a few men aged 18 to 49.

The source is a man younger than 35 in good health. The sequenced sample consisted of naive CD4+ T cells sorted from blood. Subset in this sample: CD45RA+ positively selected. The V and J genes are TRBV20-1 and TRBJ2-7; D unresolved. CDR3 in DNA: TGCAGTGCGATAGCATCCTACGAGCAGTACTTC. As protein: CSAIASYEQYF.